Sequencing of this TCR beta chain was carried out in a study of CD8 T cells in ankylosing spondylitis. This clonotype has a handful of counts. Its antigen is unidentified. Generation of TCR beta libraries employed quantitative 5'-RACE incorporating molecular barcodes. TCRdb fed the 5' RACE reads into MiXCR, producing one record per CDR3 protein. The sample shows about 540,000 distinct CDR3 sequences, roughly an eighth of them seen only once. Overall study findings and caveats: Reportedly, matched ankylosing spondylitis synovial fluid was significantly enriched for disease-linked clones. Seemingly distinctive of ankylosing spondylitis blood was a TCR beta motif formed by eight highly homologous variants. The authors found the disease-linked clones to be CD8+ and relatively rare in peripheral blood. Some motif variants were previously reported in reactive arthritis synovial fluid and blood.

Germline CDR1 KGHDR, CDR2 SFDVKD. The V and J ends lost 1 base and 4 bases respectively, with 14 bases between them. CDR3 length: 16 residues. The sequence derives from a male donor with ankylosing spondylitis. The J gene is TRBJ2-3, the V gene TRBV24-1, with a possible D match to TRBD1 (6 bases). Sequenced material: blood, either unsorted or a sorted T cell fraction (not recorded which). The CDR3 loop reads CATSDFGAGAADTQYF. CDR3 nucleotide sequence: TGTGCCACCAGTGATTTCGGAGCAGGGGCCGCAGATACGCAGTATTTT.